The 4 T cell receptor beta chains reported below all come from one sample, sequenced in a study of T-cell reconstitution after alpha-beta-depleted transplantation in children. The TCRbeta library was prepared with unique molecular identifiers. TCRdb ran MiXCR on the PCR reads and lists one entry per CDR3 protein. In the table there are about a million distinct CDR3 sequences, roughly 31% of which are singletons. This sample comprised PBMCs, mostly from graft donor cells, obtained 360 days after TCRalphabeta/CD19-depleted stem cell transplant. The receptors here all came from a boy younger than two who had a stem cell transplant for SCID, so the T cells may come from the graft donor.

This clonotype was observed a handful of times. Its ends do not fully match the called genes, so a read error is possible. The CDR3 region is CASGLGTGSYGYTF. For the CDR3, the DNA is TGTGCCAGCGGTTTGGGGACAGGGTCCTATGGCTACACCTTC. The rearrangement uses TRBV12-3 or TRBV12-4 and TRBJ1-2; 9 bases agree with TRBD1. The CDR3 totals 14 residues.

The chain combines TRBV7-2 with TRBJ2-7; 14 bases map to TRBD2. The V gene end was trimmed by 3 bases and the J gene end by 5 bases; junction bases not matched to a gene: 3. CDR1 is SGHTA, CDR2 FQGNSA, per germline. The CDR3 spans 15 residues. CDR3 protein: CASSFAGLAGDEQYF. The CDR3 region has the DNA TGTGCCAGCAGCTTCGCGGGACTAGCGGGGGACGAGCAGTACTTC.

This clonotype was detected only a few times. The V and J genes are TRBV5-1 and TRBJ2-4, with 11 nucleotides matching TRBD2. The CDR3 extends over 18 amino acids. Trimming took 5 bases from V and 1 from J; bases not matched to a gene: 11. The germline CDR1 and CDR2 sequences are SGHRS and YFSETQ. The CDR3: CASSLVVAGGHAKNIQYF. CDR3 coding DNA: TGCGCCAGCAGTCTGGTTGTAGCGGGGGGGCACGCCAAAAACATTCAGTACTTC.

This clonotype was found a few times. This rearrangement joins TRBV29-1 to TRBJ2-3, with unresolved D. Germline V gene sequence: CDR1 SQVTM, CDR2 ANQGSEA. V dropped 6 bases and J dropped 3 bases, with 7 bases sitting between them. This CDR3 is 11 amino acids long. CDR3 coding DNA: TGCAGCGTAATTGGAACAGATACGCAGTATTTT. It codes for CSVIGTDTQYF.